The clone carrying this T cell receptor (beta chain) has just a few counts. This CDR3 comprises 17 residues. CDR1 and CDR2 from the germline V gene are SNHLY and FYNNEI. Trimming took 6 bases from V and 6 from J; bases not matched to a gene: 16. Amplification of ligated cDNA took four PCR rounds with SP2 and nested alpha and beta constant primers. Via MiXCR, TCRdb re-called the UMI-ligation and nested PCR reads, giving one row per CDR3 protein. Here the sample spans tens of thousands of distinct CDR3 sequences, approximately 10% being singletons. The sample is drawn from a study of naive and memory T cell subsets. Treatment given: skin biopsy from PPD injection site in Mantoux-positive individual. An oligonucleotide containing a UMI was ligated to the 3' end of TCR cDNA. Skin biopsies came from PPD injection sites in Mantoux-positive individuals.

The specimen was skin, collected from a tuberculin skin test site. The chain combines TRBV2 with TRBJ2-2; 7 bases line up with TRBD1. The sequence was collected from an adult in good health. The CDR3 region is CASRKQSGQVVSGELFF. DNA of the CDR3: TGTGCCAGCAGAAAGCAGTCCGGACAGGTTGTCTCCGGGGAGCTGTTTTTT.